These 25 T cell receptor beta chains were sequenced from one sample in a study of blood T cell repertoires in COVID-19. Method: immunoSEQ multiplex PCR; TCRdb's copy keeps in-frame clones and lacks some. This table has 95,000 to 150,000 clones, around three quarters appearing once. Sequenced sample: peripheral blood. All receptors derive from a man in his sixties with active or convalescent COVID-19.

DNA of the CDR3: TGTGCCAGCACTACTACTAGCGTCTCCTACGAGCAGTACTTC. Translating it yields CASTTTSVSYEQYF. The chain has TRBV2 and TRBJ2-7, with 7 nucleotides matching TRBD2. J lost 0 bases, V lost 7 bases, and 6 bases had no gene match. Germline V gene lookup returns CDR1 SNHLY and CDR2 FYNNEI. CDR3 length: 14 residues.

This clone was detected once. The J gene is TRBJ2-7, the V gene TRBV7-2, with TRBD2 as a possible D gene (6 bases). CDR3 length equals 15 residues. The germline CDR1 and CDR2 sequences are SGHTA and FQGNSA. V was clipped by 4 bases and J by 3 bases, with 16 bases between them. The CDR3 sequence: CASSSGPSGYYEQYF. DNA for the CDR3: TGTGCCAGCAGCTCCGGGCCCAGCGGGTACTACGAGCAGTACTTC.

This chain links TRBV9 with TRBJ2-7; TRBD2 matches at 8 bases. Germline CDR1 and CDR2: SGDLS and YYNGEE. The length of the CDR3 is 14 residues. The trim removed 2 bases at V and 2 bases at J, leaving 3 bases unmatched. The CDR3 region is CASSVLAGPYEQYF. The DNA for the CDR3 is TGTGCCAGCAGCGTTCTAGCGGGTCCCTACGAGCAGTACTTC.

Points on this clone: Additional DNA sequences in this sample encode the identical CDR3. This chain connects TRBV5-1 to TRBJ2-7; D is perhaps TRBD2 (5 bases). Germline CDR1 is SGHRS and CDR2 is YFSETQ. The length of the CDR3 is 15 residues. Deletions cut 1 base from V and 2 bases from J, with 13 bases between. Here the CDR3 DNA reads TGCGCCAGCAGCTTGAAAGGAGGCCTTACCTACGAGCAGTACTTC. Its translation is CASSLKGGLTYEQYF.

J is TRBJ1-6 and V is TRBV15; maybe TRBD1 (5 bases). The germline CDR1 and CDR2 sequences are LNHNV and YYDKDF (reference sequence). The CDR3 is 18 residues long. V lost 0 bases, J lost 9 bases, and 21 bases lay in between. The chain's CDR3 is CATSRDGGSGPGGSPLHF. For the CDR3, the DNA is TGTGCCACCAGCAGAGATGGGGGATCTGGTCCGGGAGGTTCACCCCTCCACTTT.

The genes are TRBV7-2 and TRBJ1-6, with 7 bases aligning to TRBD1. Germline trimming cut 4 bases from V and 5 bases from J; bases unmatched to any gene: 14. Germline CDR1 SGHTA, CDR2 FQGNSA. The CDR3 contains 18 residues. The CDR3 bases are TGTGCCAGCAGCTCGGGACAGATCGTCTCCGCAAATAATTCACCCCTCCACTTT. Protein product: CASSSGQIVSANNSPLHF.

This clone has a count of ten or more. The chain combines TRBV5-5 with TRBJ1-2; 10 positions agree with TRBD1. CDR3 length equals 17 residues. The V segment lost 0 bases and the J segment 8 bases; nucleotides outside the gene matches: 13. Looked up from germline, CDR1 is SGHKS and CDR2 is YYEKEE (reference sequence). The CDR3 here is CASSLGGTGAAVWGYTF. CDR3 nucleotide sequence: TGTGCCAGCAGCTTGGGAGGGACAGGGGCTGCGGTGTGGGGCTACACCTTC.

The genes are TRBV6-4 and TRBJ2-2; D unclear. This CDR3 spans 13 amino acids. V dropped 3 bases and J dropped 3 bases, with 5 bases sitting between them. Germline V gene data show CDR1 as MRHNA and CDR2 as SNTAGT. In nucleotides, the CDR3 is TGTGCCAGCAGTGAACAGTACACCGGGGAGCTGTTTTTT. This encodes CASSEQYTGELFF.

The J gene is TRBJ2-7, the V gene TRBV29-1, with a tentative D call TRBD2 (6 bases). This CDR3 contains 13 residues. V was pared by 3 bases and J by 2 bases, with 11 bases between. The V gene's germline CDR1 is SQVTM and CDR2 ANQGSEA. The CDR3 sequence is CSVESGRPYEQYF. The CDR3 nucleotides are TGCAGCGTTGAGAGCGGGCGACCCTACGAGCAGTACTTC.

The V gene is TRBV6-5, the J gene TRBJ1-2; the match to TRBD1 covers 9 bases. This CDR3 region has 13 residues. Germline assignment: CDR1 MNHEY and CDR2 SVGAGI. J gave up 10 bases and V 8 bases, and 11 bases lay outside the gene matches. CDR3 sequence reads: CASCDRGECFYTF. CDR3 nucleotides: TGTGCCAGCTGCGACAGGGGGGAATGTTTCTACACCTTC.

This rearrangement joins TRBV29-1 to TRBJ2-1; 11 nucleotides agree with TRBD2. The CDR3 loop spans 15 amino acids. V was clipped by 8 bases and J by 2 bases; unmatched bases: 8. Per the germline V gene, CDR1 is SQVTM and CDR2 is ANQGSEA. The CDR3 loop is CSSSGTSGTYNEQFF. The CDR3 DNA reads as TGCAGCTCGTCCGGGACTAGCGGAACCTACAATGAGCAGTTCTTC.

The rearrangement joins TRBV7-2 to TRBJ1-5; possibly TRBD1 for D (6 bases). Germline V gene data show CDR1 as SGHTA and CDR2 as FQGNSA. This CDR3 is built from 15 residues. Trimming left V 2 bases short and J 2 bases short, with 10 bases between. CDR3 nucleotide sequence: TGTGCCAGCAGCTTAAACAGGGACGGCAATCAGCCCCAGCATTTT. It codes for CASSLNRDGNQPQHF.

This clone came up a few times. The J gene is TRBJ2-2, the V gene TRBV4-1; 12 bases are shared with TRBD1. Per germline, CDR1 MGHRA and CDR2 YSYEKL. This CDR3 spans 18 amino acids. V shed 5 bases and J 1 base; nucleotides not matched to a gene: 8. The CDR3 loop is CASSMTGTGGLNTGELFF. CDR3 coding DNA: TGCGCCAGCAGCATGACCGGGACAGGGGGCCTGAACACCGGGGAGCTGTTTTTT.

The CDR3 sequence is CASSGPGGRAYNEQFF. CDR3 in DNA: TGTGCCAGCAGTGGGCCAGGCGGGAGGGCCTACAATGAGCAGTTCTTC. The chain carries TRBV25-1 and TRBJ2-1, with 9 bases identical to TRBD2. V was clipped by 4 bases and J by 2 bases; unmatched bases: 6. Germline loops: CDR1 MGHDK, CDR2 SYGVNS. The CDR3 contains 16 residues.

The chain employs TRBV6-2 or TRBV6-3 and TRBJ2-1; 12 nucleotides match TRBD2. Germline V gene sequence: CDR1 MNHEY, CDR2 SVGEGT. The CDR3 sequence is 17 residues long. J was trimmed by 1 base and V by 5 bases; bases with no gene match: 6. In nucleotides, the CDR3 is TGTGCCAGCAGTCCGCGGACTAGCGGGACATCCTACAATGAGCAGTTCTTC. This encodes CASSPRTSGTSYNEQFF.

The chain uses TRBV7-2 and TRBJ1-1; perhaps TRBD1 as D (6 bases). The length of the CDR3 is 13 residues. Germline assignment: CDR1 SGHTA and CDR2 FQGNSA. V lost 5 bases and J 1 base, leaving 8 bases between the germline ends. CDR3: CASSKQGNTEAFF. The DNA for the CDR3 is TGTGCCAGCAGCAAACAGGGGAACACTGAAGCTTTCTTT.

DNA for the CDR3: TGTGCCAGCAGTTCTGAGGGGGTGAACACTGAAGCTTTCTTT. Its translation: CASSSEGVNTEAFF. The chain joins TRBV2 to TRBJ1-1, with D perhaps matching TRBD1 (6 bases). Trimming left V 5 bases short and J 0 bases short, with 10 bases between. Germline V gene sequence: CDR1 SNHLY, CDR2 FYNNEI. The CDR3 sequence is 14 residues long.

This clone has a handful of counts. The rearrangement joins TRBV18 to TRBJ2-7; TRBD2 is a possible D gene (5 bases). Germline lookup yields CDR1 KGHSH and CDR2 LQKENI. The CDR3 is made up of 15 amino acids. The V and J ends lost 2 bases and 2 bases respectively, with 13 bases between them. The CDR3 nucleotides are TGTGCCAGCTCACCAGGGATCCGGAGGACCTACGAGCAGTACTTC. It specifies CASSPGIRRTYEQYF. The full variable domain, in which reference TRBV18 and TRBJ2-7 provide the parts outside the CDR3, is NAGVMQNPRHLVRRRGQEARLRCSPMKGHSHVYWYRQLPEEGLKFMVYLQKENIIDESGMPKERFSAEFPKEGPSILRIQQVVRGDSAAYFCASSPGIRRTYEQYFGPGTRLTVT.

This clone has a single count. The rearrangement links TRBV19 to TRBJ2-7; 8 bases match TRBD2. Germline values: CDR1 LNHDA, CDR2 SQIVND (reference sequence). The CDR3 extends over 16 amino acids. J was trimmed by 5 bases and V by 5 bases; bases with no gene match: 14. CDR3 DNA: TGTGCCAGTAGTTTCAGCGGGAGTCCCATTTTCGACGAGCAGTACTTC. It specifies CASSFSGSPIFDEQYF.

This chain uses TRBV24-1 with TRBJ1-2; 7 bases align to TRBD1. CDR1 KGHDR and CDR2 SFDVKD come from the germline V gene. Germline trimming cut 2 bases from V and 4 bases from J; bases unmatched to any gene: 3. This CDR3 region has 14 residues. The CDR3 loop reads CATSDSRDSYGYTF. CDR3 sequence (DNA): TGTGCCACCAGTGATTCCCGGGACAGCTATGGCTACACCTTC.

The chain joins TRBV29-1 to TRBJ2-3; 7 nucleotides align to TRBD2. This CDR3 comprises 15 residues. The ends lost 1 base at V and 3 bases at J; junction bases unmatched: 7. Germline-derived CDR1 and CDR2 are SQVTM and ANQGSEA. In nucleotides, the CDR3 is TGCAGCGTTGAAGGTATTGGGGGGGAGACAGATACGCAGTATTTT. Protein product: CSVEGIGGETDTQYF.

This clone has a handful of counts. The chain uses TRBV3-1 (or the pseudogene TRBV3-2) and TRBJ2-7, with TRBD1 matching 8 bases. The CDR3 contains 15 residues. Trimming removed 3 bases from V and 2 bases from J; junction bases left unmatched: 6. Germline V gene lookup returns CDR1 LGHDT and CDR2 YNNKEL (reference sequence). The CDR3 nucleotides read TGTGCCAGCAGCCAGACCTCAGGGGGCCCCTACGAGCAGTACTTC. The encoded protein is CASSQTSGGPYEQYF.

V usage is TRBV19 and J usage is TRBJ1-3; 7 bases agree with TRBD1. This CDR3 comprises 18 residues. J was trimmed by 4 bases and V by 6 bases; bases with no gene match: 18. CDR1 and CDR2 from the germline V gene are LNHDA and SQIVND (reference sequence). Here the CDR3 DNA reads TGTGCCAGTAGCCGCCCGTCTTTTCCGGGACAGAGAGGAAACACCATATATTTT. It encodes CASSRPSFPGQRGNTIYF.

The chain recombines TRBV10-3 with TRBJ1-2, with D perhaps TRBD1 (6 bases). The V end lost 6 bases, the J end lost 5 bases, and 28 bases lay between the germline ends. Per germline, CDR1 ENHRY and CDR2 SYGVKD. The CDR3 length is 18 residues. The CDR3 region is CAISPSNSRDTFRYGYTF. The CDR3 DNA is TGTGCCATCAGCCCCTCTAACTCCCGGGACACTTTCAGGTATGGCTACACCTTC.

The chain links TRBV24-1 to TRBJ2-6, with TRBD1 matching 7 bases. The germline V gene has CDR1 KGHDR and CDR2 SFDVKD. The J segment lost 2 bases and the V segment lost 4 bases, leaving 4 bases of the junction unmatched. This CDR3 is 16 amino acids long. The CDR3 DNA reads as TGTGCCACCAGTGACCCCGGGACAGCTGGGGCCAACGTCCTGACTTTC. Its protein product is CATSDPGTAGANVLTF.